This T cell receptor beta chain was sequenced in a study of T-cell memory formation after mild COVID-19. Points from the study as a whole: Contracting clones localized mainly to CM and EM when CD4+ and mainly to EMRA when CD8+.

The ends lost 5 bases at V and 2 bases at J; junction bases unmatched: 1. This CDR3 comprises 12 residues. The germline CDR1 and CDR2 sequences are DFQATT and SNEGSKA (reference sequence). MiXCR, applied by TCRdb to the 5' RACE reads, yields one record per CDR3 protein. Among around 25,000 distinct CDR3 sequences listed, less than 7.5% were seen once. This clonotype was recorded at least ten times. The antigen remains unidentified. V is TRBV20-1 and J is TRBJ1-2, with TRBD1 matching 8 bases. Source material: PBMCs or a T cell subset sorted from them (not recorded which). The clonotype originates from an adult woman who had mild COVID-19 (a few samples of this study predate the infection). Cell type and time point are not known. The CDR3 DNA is TGCAGTGCTCGGACAGGGAACTATGGCTACACCTTC. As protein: CSARTGNYGYTF.